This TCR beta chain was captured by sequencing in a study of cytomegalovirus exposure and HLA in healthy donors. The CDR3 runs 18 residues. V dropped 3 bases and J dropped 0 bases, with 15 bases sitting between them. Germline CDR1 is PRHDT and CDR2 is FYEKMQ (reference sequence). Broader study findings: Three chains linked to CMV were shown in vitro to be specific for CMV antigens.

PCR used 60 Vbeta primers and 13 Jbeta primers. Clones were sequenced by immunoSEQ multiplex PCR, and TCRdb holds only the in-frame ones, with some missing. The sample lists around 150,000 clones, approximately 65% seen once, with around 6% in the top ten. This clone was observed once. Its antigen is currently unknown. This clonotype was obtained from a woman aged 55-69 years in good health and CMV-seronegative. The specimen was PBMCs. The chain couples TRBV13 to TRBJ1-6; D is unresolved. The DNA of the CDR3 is TGTGCCAGCAGCTTGACCAATCTCCGGAGCTCCTATAATTCACCCCTCCACTTT. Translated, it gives CASSLTNLRSSYNSPLHF.